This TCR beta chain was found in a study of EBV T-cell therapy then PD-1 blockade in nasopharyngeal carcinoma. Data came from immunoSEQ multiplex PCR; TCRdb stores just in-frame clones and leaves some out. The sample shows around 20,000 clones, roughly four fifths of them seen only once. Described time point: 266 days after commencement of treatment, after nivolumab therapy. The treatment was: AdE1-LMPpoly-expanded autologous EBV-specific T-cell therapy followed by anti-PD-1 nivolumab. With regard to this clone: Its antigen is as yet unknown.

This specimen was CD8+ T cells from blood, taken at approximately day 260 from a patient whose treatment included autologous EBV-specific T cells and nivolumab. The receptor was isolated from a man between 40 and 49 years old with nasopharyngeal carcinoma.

The CDR3 sequence is CASHKSPPGGLTDTQYF. CDR3 coding DNA: TGTGCCAGCCACAAAAGCCCCCCAGGGGGACTCACAGATACGCAGTATTTT. This rearrangement joins TRBV7-8 to TRBJ2-3, with D maybe TRBD1 (7 bases). V lost 8 bases and J lost 2, with 23 bases in between. There are 17 residues in the CDR3. Germline assignment: CDR1 SGHVS and CDR2 FQNEAQ.